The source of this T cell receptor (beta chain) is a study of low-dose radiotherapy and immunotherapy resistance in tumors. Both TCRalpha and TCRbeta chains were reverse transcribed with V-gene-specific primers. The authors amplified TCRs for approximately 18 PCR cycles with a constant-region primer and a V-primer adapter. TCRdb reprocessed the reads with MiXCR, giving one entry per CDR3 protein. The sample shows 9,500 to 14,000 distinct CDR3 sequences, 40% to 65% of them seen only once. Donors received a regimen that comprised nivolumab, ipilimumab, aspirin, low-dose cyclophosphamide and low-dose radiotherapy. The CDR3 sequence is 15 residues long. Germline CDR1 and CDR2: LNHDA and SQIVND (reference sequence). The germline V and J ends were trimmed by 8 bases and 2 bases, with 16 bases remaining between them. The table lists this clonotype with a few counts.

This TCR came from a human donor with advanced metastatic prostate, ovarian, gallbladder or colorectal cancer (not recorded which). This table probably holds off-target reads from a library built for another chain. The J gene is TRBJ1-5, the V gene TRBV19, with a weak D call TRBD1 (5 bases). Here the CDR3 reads CASSGGAVGNQPQHF. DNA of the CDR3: TGTGCCAGTTCCGGTGGGGCTGTTGGCAATCAGCCCCAGCATTTT.